The subject of this entry is one T cell receptor (beta chain). TCRdb's copy holds only in-frame clones and misses some; the assay was immunoSEQ multiplex PCR. The table shows a few hundred thousand clones, with approximately 89% occurring only once. This study enrolled people aged roughly 18 to 100 from about 26 US geographic areas. Donors were grouped by their self-reported clinical history. In the 2 weeks before study entry, exposed participants met a COVID-19 case, which was PCR-confirmed or clinician-diagnosed. This sample is part of a study of blood T cell repertoires in COVID-19. On the study more broadly: The cDNA or gDNA used as material had been derived from T cells, B-cell-depleted T cells, or PBMCs.

Sequencing was performed on PBMCs or T cells enriched from blood (not recorded which). This TCR derives from a woman between 50 and 59 years old who had been exposed to COVID-19.

DNA for the CDR3: TGTGCCAGTAAAAGGACCCGGGGGGTCTATGGCTACACCTTC. This sequence encodes CASKRTRGVYGYTF. The rearrangement uses TRBV19 and TRBJ1-2, with a possible D match to TRBD1 (5 bases). The CDR3 is 14 residues long. Trimming removed 7 bases at V and 4 bases at J, with 16 bases between. Germline-derived CDR1 and CDR2 are LNHDA and SQIVND (reference sequence).